These T cell receptor beta chains were read from a single sample in a study of CD8 T cells in ankylosing spondylitis. MiXCR was run by TCRdb on the 5' RACE reads, yielding one entry per CDR3 protein. The sample holds some 450,000 distinct CDR3 sequences, 17% seen once. Input material: blood, either unsorted or a sorted T cell fraction (not recorded which). These receptors came from a male donor with ankylosing spondylitis. Both conserved end residues are part of each CDR3. A D gene is named only where the DNA matches it firmly. The size of a clone is reported for some rows only, either as once, few or many, or as a class for expanded clones.

abundance	d_gene	len	v_gene	j_gene	CDR3nt	CDR3aa
few	NA	15	TRBV6-1	TRBJ1-2	TGTGCCAGCAGTCGATGGGAGGCGGCAGGCTATGGCTACACCTTC	CASSRWEAAGYGYTF
few	TRBD1	14	TRBV15	TRBJ1-2	TGTGCCACCAGCAGCGGTCGGGACAGGGACGGCTACACCTTC	CATSSGRDRDGYTF
NA	NA	15	TRBV2	TRBJ1-2	TGTGCCAGCAGTGAAGATAACAGCCCTAACTATGGCTACACCTTC	CASSEDNSPNYGYTF
NA	NA	15	TRBV20-1	TRBJ2-7	TGCAGTGCTAGGGACAGCCAAGTATTGATAGACGAGCAGTACTTC	CSARDSQVLIDEQYF
few	NA	13	TRBV12-3/TRBV12-4	TRBJ1-1	TGTGCCAGCAGTTTCATGGTGAACACTGAAGCTTTCTTT	CASSFMVNTEAFF
NA	NA	10	TRBV29-1	TRBJ2-3	TGCAGCGTCTTCCCAGATACGCAGTATTTT	CSVFPDTQYF
few	TRBD2	17	TRBV5-1	TRBJ2-3	TGCGCCAGCAGCCCCACGGGACTAGCCCAGCCCATAGATACGCAGTATTTT	CASSPTGLAQPIDTQYF
many	TRBD2	16	TRBV24-1	TRBJ2-1	TGTGCCACCAGTGATCGCGGGACTAGAGCGGGTAATGAGCAGTTCTTC	CATSDRGTRAGNEQFF
many	TRBD1	14	TRBV12-3/TRBV12-4	TRBJ1-6	TGTGCCACCGCAGGGGGGGGACAGGATATGCCCCTCCACTTT	CATAGGGQDMPLHF
few	NA	16	TRBV4-3	TRBJ1-5	TGCGCCAGCAGCCAAGATGGGGGGGCGAGCAATCAGCCCCAGCATTTT	CASSQDGGASNQPQHF
NA	NA	11	TRBV20-1	TRBJ2-7	TGCAGTATGCTATCCTCCTACGAGCAGTACTTC	CSMLSSYEQYF
few	NA	14	TRBV11-2	TRBJ2-5	TGTGCCAGCAGTCCAGGATCGTACCAAGAGACCCAGTACTTC	CASSPGSYQETQYF
NA	NA	15	TRBV12-3/TRBV12-4	TRBJ1-1	TGTGCCAGCATACAGAGATCCAGCATGAACACTGAAGCTTTCTTT	CASIQRSSMNTEAFF
few	TRBD1	17	TRBV6-1	TRBJ2-1	TGTGCCAGCAGACGACGACAGGGGCCGAGCTCCTACAATGAGCAGTTCTTC	CASRRRQGPSSYNEQFF
NA	NA	17	TRBV2	TRBJ2-7	TGTGCCAGCAGTGACCCCCAGACGGACAAGGGGGATGACGAGCAGTACTTC	CASSDPQTDKGDDEQYF
NA	NA	11	TRBV10-3	TRBJ1-1	TGTGCCATCGCGGAAAACACTGAAGCTTTCTTT	CAIAENTEAFF
few	TRBD1	14	TRBV29-1	TRBJ1-3	TGCAGCGTAGACCCGACAGGGGTTGGAAACACCATATATTTT	CSVDPTGVGNTIYF
few	TRBD1	18	TRBV11-2	TRBJ2-6	TGTGCCAGCAGCTTAAGGGGCCGGACAGGGACTGGGGCCAACGTCCTGACTTTC	CASSLRGRTGTGANVLTF
NA	NA	15	TRBV15	TRBJ2-2	TGTGCCACCAGCAGAGATCCCAGGGGAGACGGGGAGCTGTTTTTT	CATSRDPRGDGELFF
few	TRBD1	15	TRBV20-1	TRBJ2-7	TGCAGTGCAAGCCCCGGGACAGGGTATGGCTACGAGCAGTACTTC	CSASPGTGYGYEQYF
NA	NA	12	TRBV18	TRBJ2-3	TGTGCCAGCTCACCATTTGCAGATACGCAGTATTTT	CASSPFADTQYF
few	NA	14	TRBV11-2	TRBJ2-2	TGTGCCAGCACCAACTTTGGTGGGGCCGGGGAGCTGTTTTTT	CASTNFGGAGELFF
NA	TRBD1	16	TRBV12-3/TRBV12-4	TRBJ2-1	TGTGCCAGCAGTTGGACAGGGGGCAGTCTCCGGGGGCTCCAGTTCTTC	CASSWTGGSLRGLQFF
few	TRBD1	17	TRBV9	TRBJ2-5	TGTGCCAGCAGCGTTCTTCCCGGGACAGGGGCCGGGGAGACCCAGTACTTC	CASSVLPGTGAGETQYF
NA	NA	14	TRBV2	TRBJ1-5	TGTGCCAGCAGGGGGGGAGGTAGCAATCAGCCCCAGCATTTT	CASRGGGSNQPQHF
few	NA	12	TRBV28	TRBJ2-7	TGTGCCAGCCTCGACAGAGCCTACGAGCAGTACTTC	CASLDRAYEQYF
NA	NA	14	TRBV10-3	TRBJ1-1	TGTGCCATCAGTCCTACAGGGCCCCCCACTGAAGCTTTCTTT	CAISPTGPPTEAFF
NA	TRBD1	14	TRBV20-1	TRBJ1-1	TGCAGTGCTAGAGCAGGGGGCCGGGACACTGAAGCTTTCTTT	CSARAGGRDTEAFF
NA	NA	15	TRBV4-2	TRBJ1-2	TGTGCCAGCAGCCAAGGAGGGGAAGTAATCTATGGCTACACCTTC	CASSQGGEVIYGYTF
NA	NA	14	TRBV10-3	TRBJ2-7	TGTGCCATCACCGACCGGGGATCTGCCTACGAGCAGTACTTC	CAITDRGSAYEQYF
NA	NA	14	TRBV20-1	TRBJ1-1	TGCAGTGCTAGAGATCCGTCCGAGAACACTGAAGCTTTCTTT	CSARDPSENTEAFF
NA	TRBD2	17	TRBV6-1	TRBJ2-1	TGTGCCAGCAGTGAATCCCCCCCGGGGGGCTCCTACAATGAGCAGTTCTTC	CASSESPPGGSYNEQFF
few	NA	16	TRBV6-2/TRBV6-3	TRBJ2-1	TGTGCCAGCAGTTACTCGTGGCAGCCAGTCCCGAATGAGCAGTTCTTC	CASSYSWQPVPNEQFF
NA	NA	17	TRBV4-1	TRBJ2-3	TGCGCCAGCAGCCAAGATAACGCGTTCTGGAGCACAGATACGCAGTATTTT	CASSQDNAFWSTDTQYF
many	NA	14	TRBV6-2/TRBV6-3	TRBJ2-3	TGTGCCAGCAGTTCCGGGACTTTCACAGATACGCAGTATTTT	CASSSGTFTDTQYF
NA	TRBD2	18	TRBV11-1	TRBJ2-2	TGTGCCAGCAGCTCCCCCACTAGCGGGGGGGCGAACACCGGGGAGCTGTTTTTT	CASSSPTSGGANTGELFF
many	NA	14	TRBV20-1	TRBJ1-2	TGCAGTGCTAGAGCGACCAGGGCTAACTATGGCTACACCTTC	CSARATRANYGYTF
few	TRBD1	17	TRBV20-1	TRBJ1-3	TGCAGTGCTAGAGATCCACAGGGGCCCACCGCTGGAAACACCATATATTTT	CSARDPQGPTAGNTIYF
NA	TRBD1	15	TRBV27	TRBJ1-1	TGTGTCAGCAGTTCCGTCGGGACAGGGGGAATTACGGCTTTCTTT	CVSSSVGTGGITAFF
few	NA	12	TRBV7-2	TRBJ1-2	TGTGCCAGCAGCAATACAGTCTATGGCTACACCTTC	CASSNTVYGYTF
NA	NA	12	TRBV20-1	TRBJ1-1	TGCAGTGCTAGAGAACCGGTCACTGAAGCTTTCTTT	CSAREPVTEAFF
NA	NA	18	TRBV3-1	TRBJ1-1	TGTGCCAGCAGCCAAGCTTATAGGGGGGCGAGAGTGACCACTGAAGCTTTCTTT	CASSQAYRGARVTTEAFF
few	NA	15	TRBV5-1	TRBJ1-1	TGCGCCAGCAGCTTGGGGGTTTCGACGAACACTGAAGCTTTCTTT	CASSLGVSTNTEAFF
few	NA	14	TRBV6-1	TRBJ2-1	TGTGCCAGCAGAAGGGCAGGAGCGGTTCATGAGCAGTTCTTC	CASRRAGAVHEQFF
NA	TRBD2	15	TRBV20-1	TRBJ2-3	TGCAGTGCTAGAGGAGGGACTAGCGGCACAGATACGCAGTATTTT	CSARGGTSGTDTQYF
NA	NA	15	TRBV6-1	TRBJ1-5	TGTGCCAGCAGTGGAGACCTGAGGGGGAATCAGCCCCAGCATTTT	CASSGDLRGNQPQHF
NA	TRBD1	12	TRBV20-1	TRBJ1-2	TGCAGTGCGGCGGGACAGGGACTAGGCTACACCTTC	CSAAGQGLGYTF
many	NA	13	TRBV12-3/TRBV12-4	TRBJ2-7	TGTGCCAGCAGTTGGGGGGAGCACTACGAGCAGTACTTC	CASSWGEHYEQYF
few	NA	12	TRBV7-9	TRBJ1-6	TGTGCCAGCAGCCATAATAATTCACCCCTCCACTTT	CASSHNNSPLHF
few	NA	16	TRBV2	TRBJ1-5	TGTGCCAGCTCCCCAAGGGGGGGAAGGATCAATCAGCCCCAGCATTTT	CASSPRGGRINQPQHF
NA	NA	13	TRBV10-3	TRBJ1-4	TGTGCCATCAGTGAGGGGACCGAGGAAAAACTGTTTTTT	CAISEGTEEKLFF
many	NA	13	TRBV12-3/TRBV12-4	TRBJ2-2	TGTGCCAGCAGTTACAAGGGCGGCGGGGAGCTGTTTTTT	CASSYKGGGELFF
NA	NA	14	TRBV6-5	TRBJ1-4	TGTGCCAGCAGTTACGGGAGAAGGCGGGAAAAACTGTTTTTT	CASSYGRRREKLFF
few	TRBD1	19	TRBV24-1	TRBJ2-3	TGTGCCACCAGTGATCCGGGACAGGGAAAGAGGGGTAGCACAGATACGCAGTATTTT	CATSDPGQGKRGSTDTQYF
NA	TRBD2	14	TRBV20-1	TRBJ2-1	TGCAGTGCTAGCCCAGCGGGGCCTTACAATGAGCAGTTCTTC	CSASPAGPYNEQFF